This T cell receptor beta chain was identified during a study of T cell repertoires in cytomegalovirus infection. The wider study: Shared public TCR beta signatures pointed to both CMV infection and a matching HLA type.

One entry per CDR3 protein, called by TCRdb with MiXCR from the reads. The repertoire holds some 700,000 distinct CDR3 sequences, 35% seen once, with around 2.6% in the top ten. Study observations and caveats: Of the TCR beta families, the public ones yielded a cumulative frequency that identified carriers of CMV plus the relevant HLA. The study found HLA-C-restricted CMV-specific TCR beta clonotypes dominating the ex vivo response.

V was clipped by 6 bases and J by 5 bases; unmatched bases: 12. Germline values: CDR1 DFQATT, CDR2 SNEGSKA (reference sequence). The CDR3 is 14 residues long. This clonotype was counted a few times. Its antigen remains unknown. The sample consisted of PBMCs. The genes are TRBV20-1 and TRBJ2-7, with 8 bases that match TRBD1. The TCR sequence derives from a human donor in good health (CMV status not recorded). Some clones in this sample may be carry-over from other donors' samples. The CDR3 spells CSAEGGTGPHEQYF. As DNA, the CDR3 is TGCAGTGCCGAGGGTGGGACAGGCCCCCACGAGCAGTACTTC.